These T cell receptor beta chains were read from a single sample in a study of cytomegalovirus exposure and HLA in healthy donors. The repertoire was sequenced with immunoSEQ multiplex PCR; TCRdb's copy has only in-frame clones and lacks some. The sample yields roughly 120,000 clones, 81% seen once. Sequencing was carried out using PBMCs. These TCRs come from a man in his forties or fifties in good health and CMV-seronegative. CDR3s include the opening cysteine and the closing phenylalanine or tryptophan. D genes are given only for firm matches. A clone size is listed for some rows: how often the clone was seen (once, few, many), or a class if it is expanded.

cdr3_aa: CSGLRGRSGYTF
cdr3_nt: TGCAGTGGATTAAGGGGGCGAAGTGGCTACACCTTC
d_call: TRBD1
j_call: TRBJ1-2
clone_size: NA
v_call: TRBV29-1

cdr3_aa: CASRDRSSYEQYF
cdr3_nt: TGTGCCAGCAGGGACAGGTCCTCCTACGAGCAGTACTTC
d_call: TRBD1
j_call: TRBJ2-7
clone_size: NA
v_call: TRBV6-1

cdr3_aa: CSVGPRLIHEQYF
cdr3_nt: TGCAGCGTTGGGCCCCGACTGATCCACGAGCAGTACTTC
d_call: NA
j_call: TRBJ2-7
clone_size: NA
v_call: TRBV29-1

cdr3_aa: CASSQPGLAGANVLTF
cdr3_nt: TGCGCCAGCAGCCAACCGGGACTAGCTGGGGCCAACGTCCTGACTTTC
d_call: TRBD2
j_call: TRBJ2-6
clone_size: NA
v_call: TRBV4-1

cdr3_aa: CASSTTSGGIGGNSQYF
cdr3_nt: TGTGCCAGCAGCACTACTAGCGGGGGGATCGGTGGAAACAGTCAGTACTTC
d_call: TRBD2
j_call: TRBJ2-4
clone_size: few
v_call: TRBV7-2

cdr3_aa: CSASGGRTYEQYF
cdr3_nt: TGCAGCGCTTCAGGGGGCAGGACCTACGAGCAGTACTTC
d_call: TRBD1
j_call: TRBJ2-7
clone_size: NA
v_call: TRBV29-1

cdr3_aa: CASSSPWGDTEAFF
cdr3_nt: TGTGCCAGCAGCTCCCCCTGGGGGGACACTGAAGCTTTCTTT
d_call: NA
j_call: TRBJ1-1
clone_size: NA
v_call: TRBV7-9

cdr3_aa: CASSQQRLSGANVLTF
cdr3_nt: TGTGCCAGTAGCCAGCAGAGGCTCTCTGGGGCCAACGTCCTGACTTTC
d_call: NA
j_call: TRBJ2-6
clone_size: NA
v_call: TRBV19

cdr3_aa: CAWSLGGAAQPQHF
cdr3_nt: TGTGCCTGGAGCCTGGGGGGGGCGGCTCAGCCCCAGCATTTT
d_call: NA
j_call: TRBJ1-5
clone_size: NA
v_call: TRBV30

cdr3_aa: CASSPLPRLAGSYNEQFF
cdr3_nt: TGTGCCAGCAGCCCCCTTCCTCGACTAGCGGGCTCCTACAATGAGCAGTTCTTC
d_call: TRBD2
j_call: TRBJ2-1
clone_size: NA
v_call: TRBV27